This T cell receptor (beta chain) was captured in a study of technical replicates of blood from a few donors. Assay: immunoSEQ multiplex PCR; the TCRdb copy retains only in-frame clones and omits some. The table has approximately 60,000 clones, approximately 87% seen once; the top ten hold around 5.2%. The specimen was PBMCs. This receptor was identified in a human donor in good health. Some clones in this sample may be carry-over from other donors' samples.

The CDR3 DNA is TGTGCCAGCAGCCCAGGACTAGCGGGAGGTGGTGAGCAGTTCTTC. The encoded protein is CASSPGLAGGGEQFF. The chain links TRBV7-3 to TRBJ2-1; 14 nucleotides line up with TRBD2. This CDR3 region has 15 residues. Germline V CDR1 and CDR2: SGHTA, FQGTGA. Trimming took 5 bases from V and 9 from J; bases not matched to a gene: 6.